The next 21 T cell receptor beta chains were all read from a single sample in a study of neurological immune-mediated disorders. Time point denoted: longitudinal time-point 2. Using its own MiXCR run on the 5' RACE reads, TCRdb lists one record per CDR3 protein. The profile covers around 49,000 distinct CDR3 sequences, with roughly 13% appearing a single time and 3.5% to 5.5% taken by the ten largest. The source material was PBMCs. The receptors derive from a male donor with HTLV-1-associated myelopathy (HAM/TSP).

This clonotype was detected ten times or more. The chain couples TRBV5-1 to TRBJ2-3, with 13 bases fitting TRBD2. The germline gives CDR1 SGHRS, CDR2 YFSETQ. The CDR3 has 16 residues. The junction had 7 bases not matched to a gene; V was cut back by 4 bases and J by 5 bases. CDR3: CASSLGTSGAGDTQYF. CDR3 DNA sequence: TGCGCCAGCAGCCTCGGGACTAGCGGGGCCGGAGATACGCAGTATTTT.

This clonotype was seen many times. V gene TRBV20-1 combines with J gene TRBJ2-3; no clear D gene. Trimming left V 4 bases short and J 2 bases short, with 7 bases between. The CDR3 is 12 amino acids. Germline V gives CDR1 DFQATT, CDR2 SNEGSKA (reference sequence). CDR3 loop: CSATVYTDTQYF. The CDR3 nucleotides are TGCAGTGCTACAGTTTACACAGATACGCAGTATTTT.

About this clonotype itself: This sequence may be a read error, since a much larger clone differs from it by one base. The chain employs TRBV9 and TRBJ2-7; D may match TRBD1 or TRBD2 (5 bases each). The V gene lost 4 bases and the J gene lost 6 bases, with 14 bases spanning the gap. From germline, CDR1 is SGDLS and CDR2 YYNGEE. The CDR3 is 13 amino acids. The CDR3, as DNA: TGTGCCAGCAGCCCCCCCGGGGCTCGCGAGCAGTACTTC. Amino acids: CASSPPGAREQYF.

This clonotype has at least ten counts. The chain couples TRBV5-1 to TRBJ2-7; 9 bases match TRBD1. Unmatched junction bases numbered 9, after V lost 2 bases and J lost 3 bases. The CDR3 loop spans 16 amino acids. Germline V lookup: CDR1 SGHRS, CDR2 YFSETQ. The CDR3 region has the DNA TGCGCCAGCAGCTTATGGGTCGGGACAGGGAGCTACGAGCAGTACTTC. Amino acid sequence: CASSLWVGTGSYEQYF.

This clonotype was counted ten times or more. CDR3 nucleotide sequence: TGTGCCAGCAGCCAACTACGGGGGGGCGGGGATGAGCAGTTCTTC. Translation gives CASSQLRGGGDEQFF. The V and J genes are TRBV14 and TRBJ2-1; 8 nucleotides agree with TRBD2. The CDR3 consists of 15 residues. CDR1 and CDR2 from the germline V gene are SGHDN and FVKESK. The trim removed 2 bases at V and 8 bases at J, leaving 8 bases unmatched. The whole variable domain, remainder taken from reference TRBV14 and TRBJ2-1, is EAGVTQFPSHSVIEKGQTVTLRCDPISGHDNLYWYRRVMGKEIKFLLHFVKESKQDESGMPNNRFLAERTGGTYSTLKVQPAELEDSGVYFCASSQLRGGGDEQFFGPGTRLTVL.

The chain links TRBV18 to TRBJ1-1; D is undetermined. There are 12 residues in the CDR3. The V gene lost 4 bases and the J gene lost 4 bases, with 7 bases spanning the gap. Germline V gives CDR1 KGHSH, CDR2 LQKENI. The CDR3 DNA reads as TGTGCCAGCTCACGGAAGTCCACTGAAGCTTTCTTT. Amino acid sequence: CASSRKSTEAFF.

There are many counts of this clonotype. The chain joins TRBV5-1 to TRBJ2-5; no reliable D call. Germline CDR1 reads SGHRS; CDR2 reads YFSETQ. This CDR3 spans 15 amino acids. Trimming took 0 bases from V and 1 from J, leaving 10 bases between them. In nucleotides, the CDR3 is TGCGCCAGCAGCTTGGCAGGCAGCCTCCAAGAGACCCAGTACTTC. It translates to CASSLAGSLQETQYF. The complete variable domain, with remaining parts taken from reference TRBV5-1 and TRBJ2-5, reads KAGVTQTPRYLIKTRGQQVTLSCSPISGHRSVSWYQQTPGQGLQFLFEYFSETQRNKGNFPGRFSGRQFSNSRSEMNVSTLELGDSALYLCASSLAGSLQETQYFGPGTRLLVL.

This rearrangement joins TRBV15 to TRBJ2-3, with a tentative D call TRBD1 (5 bases). Trimming left V 5 bases short and J 7 bases short, with 22 bases between. CDR1 is LNHNV and CDR2 is YYDKDF in the germline V gene (reference sequence). There are 16 residues in the CDR3. The CDR3: CATSRRQGAKAYTQYF. In DNA, the CDR3 is TGTGCCACCAGCCGACGACAAGGGGCAAAGGCATATACGCAGTATTTT.

This clonotype appeared many times. This chain uses TRBV5-1 with TRBJ2-3; D not resolved. This CDR3 comprises 14 residues. Trimming stripped 0 bases from V and 4 bases from J, with 9 bases between. Germline assignment: CDR1 SGHRS and CDR2 YFSETQ. For the CDR3, the DNA is TGCGCCAGCAGCTTGGCCCCGGGTTCAGATACGCAGTATTTT. Amino acids: CASSLAPGSDTQYF.

This clonotype was detected ten times or more. V gene TRBV5-1 combines with J gene TRBJ2-7; D uncertain. Trimming cost V 0 bases and J 0 bases, with 10 bases left between them. The CDR3 consists of 15 residues. In germline, CDR1 is SGHRS, CDR2 YFSETQ. Here the CDR3 reads CASSLGVGSSYEQYF. CDR3 coding DNA: TGCGCCAGCAGCTTGGGGGTCGGCAGCTCCTACGAGCAGTACTTC.

There are many counts of this clonotype. V gene TRBV10-3 combines with J gene TRBJ2-7, with TRBD1 identical over 8 bases. The V segment lost 8 bases and the J segment 3 bases; nucleotides outside the gene matches: 3. CDR3 size: 12 residues. Germline CDR1 and CDR2: ENHRY and SYGVKD. The CDR3 nucleotides read TGTGCCATCGGGGGACAGGTCTACGAGCAGTACTTC. As protein: CAIGGQVYEQYF.

The sample holds many counts of this clonotype. V gene TRBV5-1 combines with J gene TRBJ2-2; TRBD1 or TRBD2 may be the D gene (5 bases each). This CDR3 is built from 15 residues. Germline V gene lookup returns CDR1 SGHRS and CDR2 YFSETQ. Trimming took off 0 bases at V and 4 bases at J, with 10 bases between the two ends. Here the CDR3 DNA reads TGCGCCAGCAGCTTGGTGGCAGGGAGCACCGGGGAGCTGTTTTTT. It yields the protein CASSLVAGSTGELFF. The entire variable domain, with the rest obtained from reference TRBV5-1 and TRBJ2-2, is as follows: KAGVTQTPRYLIKTRGQQVTLSCSPISGHRSVSWYQQTPGQGLQFLFEYFSETQRNKGNFPGRFSGRQFSNSRSEMNVSTLELGDSALYLCASSLVAGSTGELFFGEGSRLTVL.

This clonotype appeared many times. The chain combines TRBV12-3 or TRBV12-4 with TRBJ2-1; 9 positions agree with TRBD2. With 7 bases clipped from V and 5 bases from J, the junction kept 15 bases outside the gene matches. The CDR3 is made up of 17 amino acids. The CDR3 is CASMQGVGAGGHNEQFF. The DNA for the CDR3 is TGTGCCAGCATGCAGGGAGTAGGGGCGGGAGGGCACAATGAGCAGTTCTTC.

This clonotype was observed many times. This chain joins TRBV10-3 and TRBJ2-2; possibly TRBD1 for D (6 bases). Trimming took off 10 bases at V and 3 bases at J, with 27 bases between the two ends. This CDR3 has 18 amino acids. Germline CDR1 reads ENHRY; CDR2 reads SYGVKD. CDR3: CATLRGGSFHGDTGELFF. The CDR3 DNA reads TGTGCCACCCTGCGAGGGGGTTCGTTTCATGGGGACACCGGGGAGCTGTTTTTT.

This clonotype was picked up many times. The chain recombines TRBV7-2 with TRBJ2-3; TRBD1 is a possible D gene (5 bases). Germline V gene sequence: CDR1 SGHTA, CDR2 FQGNSA. The CDR3 is 13 amino acids. V shed 4 bases and J shed 4 bases, with 9 bases lying between them. CDR3 DNA: TGTGCCAGCAGCTACGCCAGGGCAGATACGCAGTATTTT. This gives the protein CASSYARADTQYF.

This clonotype was picked up a small number of times. The V and J genes are TRBV25-1 and TRBJ2-1, with 11 bases matching TRBD2. From germline, CDR1 is MGHDK and CDR2 SYGVNS. The CDR3 is 16 residues long. Losses at the gene ends were 2 bases for V and 4 bases for J; bases not matched to a gene: 4. The CDR3 region is CASSEGLAGGYNEQFF. As DNA, the CDR3 is TGTGCCAGCAGTGAAGGGCTAGCGGGGGGTTACAATGAGCAGTTCTTC.

This clonotype was recorded at least ten times. CDR3 sequence: CASSLAGPSYGYTF. The CDR3 nucleotides read TGCGCCAGCAGCTTGGCCGGCCCTAGCTATGGCTACACCTTC. V usage is TRBV5-1 and J usage is TRBJ1-2; D is unresolved. V was clipped by 0 bases and J by 4 bases, with 10 bases between them. The CDR3 has 14 amino acids. Germline V gene lookup returns CDR1 SGHRS and CDR2 YFSETQ.

In its sample, this clonotype was seen many times. The V call is TRBV5-6, the J call TRBJ1-1, with D possibly matching TRBD1 (6 bases). Per germline, CDR1 SGHDT and CDR2 YYEEEE. CDR3 length: 14 amino acids. V gave up 0 bases and J gave up 6 bases, with 12 bases separating them. Here the CDR3 reads CASSLEDSPSEAFF. In DNA form, the CDR3 reads TGTGCCAGCAGCTTGGAGGACAGTCCGTCTGAAGCTTTCTTT.

This clonotype was recorded at least ten times. The chain is built from TRBV5-1 and TRBJ1-6; D is unclear. CDR1 and CDR2 (germline): SGHRS, YFSETQ. This CDR3 is built from 12 residues. V lost 4 bases to trimming and J lost 10 bases, with 9 bases between them. As DNA, the CDR3 is TGCGCCAGCAGCCCCGCGGGCTCACCCCTCCACTTT. Encoded protein: CASSPAGSPLHF. The whole variable domain, remainder taken from reference TRBV5-1 and TRBJ1-6, is KAGVTQTPRYLIKTRGQQVTLSCSPISGHRSVSWYQQTPGQGLQFLFEYFSETQRNKGNFPGRFSGRQFSNSRSEMNVSTLELGDSALYLCASSPAGSPLHFGNGTRLTVT.

This clonotype was detected many times. The CDR3 is CSATRIAGARNEQFF. CDR3 sequence (DNA): TGCAGTGCTACCAGAATAGCGGGGGCCCGAAATGAGCAGTTCTTC. The J gene is TRBJ2-1, the V gene TRBV20-1, with 9 bases aligning to TRBD2. The CDR3 loop spans 15 amino acids. V was clipped by 4 bases and J by 7 bases; unmatched bases: 11. Germline V gives CDR1 DFQATT, CDR2 SNEGSKA (reference sequence).

As to this clonotype: The CDR3 end shows no conserved phenylalanine or tryptophan, and so a read error is likely. It is unclear where the CDR3 begins or ends on the DNA, so no DNA is shown, and the CDR3 is as TCRdb lists it. The V gene is TRBV29-1, the J gene TRBJ2-7. Per germline, CDR1 SQVTM and CDR2 ANQGSEA. With termini counted, the CDR3 has 13 amino acids. The CDR3 is CSASGGEPYEHYS.